This T cell receptor beta chain was captured in a study of T-cell memory formation after mild COVID-19. Overall study findings and caveats: The SARS-CoV-2 specificity of second-wave clones reaching peak at day 37 remained unverified. The main location of contracting CD4+ clones was CM and EM, and that of contracting CD8+ clones was EMRA.

Germline CDR1 LGHNA, CDR2 YSLEER. V gave up 1 base and J gave up 8 bases; unmatched junction bases: 10. This CDR3 comprises 18 residues. As to this clonotype: The antigen is not known.

Amplification by 5'RACE using constant-segment primers produced TCR alpha and TCR beta cDNA libraries that carried sample barcodes and UMIs. Each CDR3 protein gets one entry after TCRdb re-called the 5' RACE reads with MiXCR. The sample holds 170,000 or so distinct CDR3 sequences, about 28% seen once. J is TRBJ2-1 and V is TRBV4-3; the match to TRBD2 covers 14 bases. Specimen: PBMCs or a T cell subset sorted from them (not recorded which). The receptor was isolated from an adult woman who had mild COVID-19 (a few samples of this study predate the infection). Cell type and time point are not known. The CDR3 DNA is TGCGCCAGCAGCCAAGGGATGACTAGCGGGAGGGTTTGGGATGAGCAGTTCTTC. Translation gives CASSQGMTSGRVWDEQFF.